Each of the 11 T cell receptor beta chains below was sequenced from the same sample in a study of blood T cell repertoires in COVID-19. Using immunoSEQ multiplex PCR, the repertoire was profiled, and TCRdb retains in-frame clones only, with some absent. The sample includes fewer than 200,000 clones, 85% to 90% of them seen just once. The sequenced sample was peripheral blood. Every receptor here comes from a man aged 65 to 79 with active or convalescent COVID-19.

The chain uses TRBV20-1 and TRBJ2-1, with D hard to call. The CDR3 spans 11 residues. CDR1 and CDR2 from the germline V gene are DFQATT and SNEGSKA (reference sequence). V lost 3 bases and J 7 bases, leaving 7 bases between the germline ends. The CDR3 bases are TGCAGTGCTAGCGTTAGAAATGAGCAGTTCTTC. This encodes CSASVRNEQFF.

CDR3 protein: CASSPGTGGHQPQHF. The CDR3 DNA sequence: TGTGCCAGCTCACCCGGGACAGGGGGGCATCAGCCCCAGCATTTT. The chain carries TRBV18 and TRBJ1-5, with TRBD1 identical over 11 bases. The V gene end was trimmed by 3 bases and the J gene end by 5 bases; junction bases not matched to a gene: 3. This CDR3 is built from 15 residues. Per germline, CDR1 KGHSH and CDR2 LQKENI.

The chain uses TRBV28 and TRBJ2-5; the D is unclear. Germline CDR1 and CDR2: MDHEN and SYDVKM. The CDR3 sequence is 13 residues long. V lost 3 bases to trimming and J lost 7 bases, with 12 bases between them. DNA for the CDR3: TGTGCCAGCAGTTTGATCCACTCTGCGACCCAGTACTTC. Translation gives CASSLIHSATQYF.

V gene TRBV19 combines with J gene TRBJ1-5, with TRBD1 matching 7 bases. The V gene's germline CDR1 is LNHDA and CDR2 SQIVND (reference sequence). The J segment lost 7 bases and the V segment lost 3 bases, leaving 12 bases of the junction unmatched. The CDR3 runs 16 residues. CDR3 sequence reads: CASSMFVEGAEQPQHF. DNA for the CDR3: TGTGCCAGTAGTATGTTTGTGGAGGGGGCCGAACAGCCCCAGCATTTT.

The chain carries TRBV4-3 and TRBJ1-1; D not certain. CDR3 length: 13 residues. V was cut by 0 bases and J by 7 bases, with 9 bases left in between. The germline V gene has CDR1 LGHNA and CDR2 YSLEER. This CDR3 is CASSQEAQLEAFF. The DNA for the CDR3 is TGCGCCAGCAGCCAAGAGGCACAGCTTGAAGCTTTCTTT.

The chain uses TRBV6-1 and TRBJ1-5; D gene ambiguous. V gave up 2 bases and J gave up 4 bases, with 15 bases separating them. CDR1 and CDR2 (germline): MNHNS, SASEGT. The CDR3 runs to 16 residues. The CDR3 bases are TGTGCCAGCAGTGAATCGGTATACAGCGGGAATCAGCCCCAGCATTTT. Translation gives CASSESVYSGNQPQHF.

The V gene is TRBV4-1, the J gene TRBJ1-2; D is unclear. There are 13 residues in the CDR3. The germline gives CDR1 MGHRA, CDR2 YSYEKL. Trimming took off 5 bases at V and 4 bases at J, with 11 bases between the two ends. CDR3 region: CASSFRGSYGYTF. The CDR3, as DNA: TGCGCCAGCAGCTTTCGCGGATCCTATGGCTACACCTTC.

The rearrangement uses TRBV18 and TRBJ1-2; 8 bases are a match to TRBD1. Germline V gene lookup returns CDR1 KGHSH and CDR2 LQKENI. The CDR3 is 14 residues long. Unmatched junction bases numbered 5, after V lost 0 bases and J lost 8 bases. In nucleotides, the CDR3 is TGTGCCAGCTCACCACCCCCAGGGGGCTGGGGCTACACCTTC. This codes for CASSPPPGGWGYTF.

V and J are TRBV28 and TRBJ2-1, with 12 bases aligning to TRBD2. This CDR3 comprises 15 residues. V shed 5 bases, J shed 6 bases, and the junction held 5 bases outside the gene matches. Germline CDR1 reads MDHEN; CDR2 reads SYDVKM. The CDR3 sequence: CASSLRTSGTNEQFF. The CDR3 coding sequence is TGTGCCAGCAGTCTTCGGACTAGCGGGACCAATGAGCAGTTCTTC.

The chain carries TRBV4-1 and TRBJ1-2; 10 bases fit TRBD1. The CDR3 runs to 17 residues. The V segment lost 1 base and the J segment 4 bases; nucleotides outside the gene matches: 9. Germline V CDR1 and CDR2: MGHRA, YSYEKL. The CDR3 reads CASSQGRGQGGVYGYTF. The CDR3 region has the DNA TGCGCCAGCAGCCAAGGTCGTGGACAGGGGGGAGTCTATGGCTACACCTTC.

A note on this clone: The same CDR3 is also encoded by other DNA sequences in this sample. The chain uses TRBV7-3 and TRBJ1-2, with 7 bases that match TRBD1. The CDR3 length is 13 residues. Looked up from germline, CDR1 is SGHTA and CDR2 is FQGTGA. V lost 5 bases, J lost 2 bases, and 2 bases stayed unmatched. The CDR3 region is CASSPQGNYGYTF. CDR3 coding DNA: TGTGCCAGCAGCCCACAGGGGAACTATGGCTACACCTTC.